A single sample gave rise to the 9 T cell receptor beta chains below, sequenced in a study of beta chain features in type 1 diabetes. Study outcomes and limitations: Moderate but significant shortening of TCRB CDR3s was recorded in all four CD4+ subsets from Type 1 diabetes patients.

These TCRs' antigens remain unknown. Reverse transcribing all isolated RNA meant expressed TCRB transcripts were sequenced. Assay: immunoSEQ multiplex PCR; the TCRdb copy retains only in-frame clones and omits some. Found here are about 260,000 clones, approximately 25% of them singletons; the top ten hold around 0.011%. Specimen: naive CD4+ T cells from blood. These receptors were obtained from a young woman with type 1 diabetes.

The V gene is TRBV29-1, the J gene TRBJ2-2, with D possibly TRBD1 on 6 matching bases. CDR3 length: 15 amino acids. The V and J ends lost 5 bases and 4 bases respectively, with 17 bases between them. Per the germline V gene, CDR1 is SQVTM and CDR2 is ANQGSEA. In DNA, the CDR3 is TGCAGCGTTCTTGGGGGCTTCCGAGGCACCGGGGAGCTGTTTTTT. Amino acids: CSVLGGFRGTGELFF.

J is TRBJ1-4 and V is TRBV25-1; D is ambiguous. The CDR3 runs to 11 residues. Per germline, CDR1 MGHDK and CDR2 SYGVNS. V was cut by 6 bases and J by 8 bases, with 7 bases left in between. CDR3 bases: TGTGCCAGCAGCAGATTGGAAAAACTGTTTTTT. It is translated as CASSRLEKLFF.

The chain joins TRBV5-1 to TRBJ2-4; no clear D gene. Germline CDR1 is SGHRS and CDR2 is YFSETQ. The CDR3 consists of 13 residues. The ends were cut back, 1 base at V and 8 bases at J, with 10 bases in the middle. CDR3 in amino acids: CASSLNSVDIQYF. CDR3 sequence (DNA): TGCGCCAGCAGCTTGAACAGTGTGGACATTCAGTACTTC.

This clone came up a few times. The rearrangement links TRBV30 to TRBJ2-1; 10 nucleotides align to TRBD2. This CDR3 spans 16 amino acids. Germline CDR1 GTSNPN, CDR2 SVGIG (reference sequence). V trimming: 3 bases; J trimming: 4 bases; junction bases outside the gene matches: 9. The CDR3 nucleotides are TGTGCCTGGAGCAAATTAAGCGGGAGGGCTTACAATGAGCAGTTCTTC. Its protein is CAWSKLSGRAYNEQFF.

The chain combines TRBV19 with TRBJ2-5; possibly TRBD2 for D (5 bases). V lost 5 bases and J 5 bases, leaving 12 bases between the germline ends. The CDR3 is 13 amino acids. Germline-derived CDR1 and CDR2 are LNHDA and SQIVND (reference sequence). CDR3 in DNA: TGTGCCAGTAGTCAGAATCCGGGGGAGACCCAGTACTTC. Translating it yields CASSQNPGETQYF.

This clone was found a few times. The rearrangement joins TRBV7-9 to TRBJ2-1; TRBD2 aligns across 8 bases. The junction had 5 bases not matched to a gene; V was cut back by 3 bases and J by 13 bases. The CDR3 runs 12 residues. Germline loops: CDR1 SEHNR, CDR2 FQNEAQ (reference sequence). The CDR3 protein is CASSLGLVDQFF. The DNA of the CDR3 is TGTGCCAGCAGCTTGGGACTAGTAGATCAGTTCTTC.

The chain uses TRBV4-2 and TRBJ1-2, with TRBD1 matching 9 bases. Germline V CDR1 and CDR2: LGHNA, YNFKEQ. V was pared by 0 bases and J by 6 bases, with 20 bases of the junction left unmatched. This CDR3 is 20 amino acids long. The CDR3 reads CASSQEAGDRGSSWVNGYTF. The CDR3 nucleotides read TGTGCCAGCAGCCAAGAGGCTGGAGACAGGGGGTCCTCTTGGGTGAATGGCTACACCTTC.

The V call is TRBV11-2, the J call TRBJ1-1, with 10 nucleotides matching TRBD1. This CDR3 has 13 residues. The germline V gene has CDR1 SGHAT and CDR2 FQNNGV. The ends lost 4 bases at V and 6 bases at J; junction bases unmatched: 2. DNA for the CDR3: TGTGCCAGCAGCTCGGACAGGGGGGCTGAAGCTTTCTTT. Protein product: CASSSDRGAEAFF.

This clone was detected a few times. The rearrangement uses TRBV4-1 and TRBJ2-1; D possibly corresponds to TRBD2 (6 bases). The V and J ends lost 0 bases and 4 bases respectively, with 19 bases between them. The CDR3 is 18 residues long. In germline, CDR1 is MGHRA, CDR2 YSYEKL. The DNA for the CDR3 is TGCGCCAGCAGCCAAGATCGGGGCACGGGCGGACTATACAATGAGCAGTTCTTC. It codes for CASSQDRGTGGLYNEQFF.